This is a list of T cell receptor beta chains from one sample in a study of blood T cell repertoires in COVID-19. Clones were sequenced by immunoSEQ multiplex PCR, and TCRdb holds only the in-frame ones, with some missing. Seen here are a few hundred thousand clones, approximately 90% observed once, and the top ten hold 5% to 6.5%. Material for sequencing was peripheral blood. These receptors originate from a woman between 25 and 40 years old with COVID-19, enrolled during active disease. Each CDR3 is given without its conserved first and last residue. Each record gives: V gene, CDR3 protein.

TRBV2,ASSKQGGTGELF
TRBV28,ASSFAGGPTYEQY
TRBV27,ASSSRTGGYEQY
TRBV29-1,SVEDPRQGQAF
TRBV5-6,ASSFPGTASGNTIY
TRBV9,ASSVQTGSGNTIY
TRBV2,ASSERLGARTEAF
TRBV11-2,ASSLGLAGVDTQY
TRBV7-2,ASSLEPGALH
TRBV20-1,SASIAPGQGSNQPQH
TRBV11-1,ASSPPGHNQETQY
TRBV3-1/TRBV3-2,ASSPRGGTEAF
TRBV2,ASKFGTGGFDEQF
TRBV18,ASSPIGAGNYGYT
TRBV7-2,ASSTRDRNSPLH
TRBV2,ASRASGTGLYEQY
TRBV5-1,ASSFGVASGGWAKNIQY
TRBV5-4,ASSLGAGVSGANVLT
TRBV19,ASSPDSPNYGYT
TRBV5-4,ASGAGTTGELF
TRBV6-5,ASSYSMAGTYEQY
TRBV4-3,ASSQDGIAGRYEQY
TRBV19,ASTTNRGTQETQY
TRBV4-2,ASSKDAGGATDTQY
TRBV29-1,SAEVYQETQY
TRBV7-9,ASSLATGRRAYEQY
TRBV7-7,ASSLDTGGLKF
TRBV11-3,ASSFKGDKKLF
TRBV28,ASSLRQGNYGYT
TRBV27,ASRQGGAYEQY
TRBV11-2,ASSFRRTAYEQY
TRBV10-1,ASSERPASGGNEQF
TRBV6-5,ASSYGGGESPLH
TRBV24-1,ATRGLERTGELF
TRBV10-3,AIRTGVTDTQY
TRBV7-8,ASSPGQGVHGYT
TRBV9,ASSGVRGSTDTQY
TRBV11-2,ASSWAKEQF
TRBV12-3/TRBV12-4,ASRQGARSLH
TRBV25-1,ASSAHEGGNEKLF
TRBV19,ASSPMSGLAESNEQF
TRBV9,ASSVAMSFAGANVLT
TRBV7-9,ASSSPDRVREKLF
TRBV3-1/TRBV3-2,ASSPDSTNYGYT
TRBV7-6,ASSLIGGDLASSYNEQF
TRBV12-5,ASGGAGRTDTQY
TRBV29-1,SVKTWTGGEQY
TRBV13,ASSPPTSGGGDEQF
TRBV27,ASRPLGQDLIYEQY
TRBV11-2,ASSLTRPGTDTQY
TRBV27,ASSSLGQGAQETQY
TRBV6-2/TRBV6-3,ASSSGTGGAEAF
TRBV5-1,ASSLGGTANTEAF
TRBV11-2,ASRTLSGSRDEQF